The clone carrying this TCR beta chain was seen at least ten times. Its antigen is still unknown. TCRdb passed the 5' RACE reads through MiXCR, listing each CDR3 protein once. Of roughly 310,000 distinct CDR3 sequences detected, about 3.5% appear once; the ten largest clones hold around 20%. The CDR3 is made up of 15 amino acids. The V end was cut by 7 bases, the J end by 7 bases, with 17 bases between. The sample is drawn from a study of T cells after yellow fever vaccination. General study results and limits: Of the clonotypes, a small share occurred in both CD4 and CD8 compartments.

This sequence was found in a man aged 18 to 29 who received the YFV17D yellow fever vaccine. The specimen comprised PBMCs, sampled on the day of the yellow fever booster vaccination. This chain joins TRBV12-3 or TRBV12-4 and TRBJ1-6, with D unclear. As DNA, the CDR3 is TGTGCCAGCACCCCATTCGGGGAGTCGAATTCACCCCTCCACTTT. Translating gives CASTPFGESNSPLHF.